This paragraph covers one TCR beta chain sequence. This sample was taken from a study of blood T cell repertoires in COVID-19. Study background: Italy, Spain and the United States were the sources of the convalescent and acute COVID-19 samples.

In the source study's methods: By means of reference gene primer amplification, nucleated cell counts were estimated. Clones were sequenced by immunoSEQ multiplex PCR, and TCRdb holds only the in-frame ones, with some missing. V and J calls plus clone size are reproduced from that table; the DNA served to infer D and trimming. The sample lists around 130,000 clones; about 90% were seen once. The CDR3 has 16 amino acids. V shed 5 bases and J 13 bases; nucleotides not matched to a gene: 12. Looked up from germline, CDR1 is SGHTA and CDR2 is FQGNSA. The V and J genes are TRBV7-2 and TRBJ2-1, with TRBD2 matching 15 bases. The TCR sequence derives from a woman of 80 years or more with acute or convalescent COVID-19. Source material: peripheral blood. For the CDR3, the DNA is TGTGCCAGCAGCCTCATTGTCGGACTAGCGGGGGGGCAACAGTTCTTC. Translated: CASSLIVGLAGGQQFF.